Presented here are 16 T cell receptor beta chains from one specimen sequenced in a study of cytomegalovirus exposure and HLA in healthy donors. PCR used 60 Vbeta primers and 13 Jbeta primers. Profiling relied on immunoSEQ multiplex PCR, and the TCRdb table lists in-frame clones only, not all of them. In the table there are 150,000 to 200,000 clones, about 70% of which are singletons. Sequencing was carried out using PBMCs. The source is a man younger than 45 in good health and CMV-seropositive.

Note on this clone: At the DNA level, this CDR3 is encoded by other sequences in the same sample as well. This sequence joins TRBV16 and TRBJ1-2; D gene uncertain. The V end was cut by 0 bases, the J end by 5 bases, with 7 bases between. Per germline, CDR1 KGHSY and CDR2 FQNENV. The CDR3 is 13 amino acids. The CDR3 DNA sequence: TGTGCCAGCAGCCAATCCACAGTGTATGGCTACACCTTC. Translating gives CASSQSTVYGYTF. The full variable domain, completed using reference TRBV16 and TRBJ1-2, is GEEVAQTPKHLVRGEGQKAKLYCAPIKGHSYVFWYQQVLKNEFKFLISFQNENVFDETGMPKERFSAKCLPNSPCSLEIQATKLEDSAVYFCASSQSTVYGYTFGSGTRLTVV.

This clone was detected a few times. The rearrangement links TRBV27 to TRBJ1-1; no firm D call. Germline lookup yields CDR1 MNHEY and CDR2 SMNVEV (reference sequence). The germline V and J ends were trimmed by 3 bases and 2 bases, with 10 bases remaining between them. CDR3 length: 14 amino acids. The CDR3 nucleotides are TGTGCCAGCAGTTTGTCCGGGGTCAACACTGAAGCTTTCTTT. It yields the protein CASSLSGVNTEAFF.

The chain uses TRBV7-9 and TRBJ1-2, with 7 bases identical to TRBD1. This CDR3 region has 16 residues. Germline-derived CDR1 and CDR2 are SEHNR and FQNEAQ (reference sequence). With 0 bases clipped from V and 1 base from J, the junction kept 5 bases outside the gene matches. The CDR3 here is CASSLAQGGYNYGYTF. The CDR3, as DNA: TGTGCCAGCAGCTTAGCGCAGGGGGGCTATAACTATGGCTACACCTTC. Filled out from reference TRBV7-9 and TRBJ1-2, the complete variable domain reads DTGVSQNPRHKITKRGQNVTFRCDPISEHNRLYWYRQTLGQGPEFLTYFQNEAQLEKSRLLSDRFSAERPKGSFSTLEIQRTEQGDSAMYLCASSLAQGGYNYGYTFGSGTRLTVV.

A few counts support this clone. In DNA form, the CDR3 reads TGTGCCAGCAGCCAAGGGGGAAACACTGAAGCTTTCTTT. Translation gives CASSQGGNTEAFF. The rearrangement links TRBV2 to TRBJ1-1; TRBD1 might be the D (6 bases). CDR3 size: 13 residues. Germline V gene data show CDR1 as SNHLY and CDR2 as FYNNEI. Trimming left V 6 bases short and J 2 bases short, with 10 bases between.

The CDR3 DNA sequence: TGTGCCAGCAGCACCGCGATAGCGGGAGGACCCTACAATGAGCAGTTCTTC. Protein: CASSTAIAGGPYNEQFF. The chain employs TRBV7-9 and TRBJ2-1; 10 nucleotides match TRBD2. Germline CDR1 is SEHNR and CDR2 is FQNEAQ (reference sequence). V lost 5 bases, J lost 2 bases, and 9 bases stayed unmatched. There are 17 residues in the CDR3. The full variable domain, with the rest looked up from reference TRBV7-9 and TRBJ2-1, is DTGVSQNPRHKITKRGQNVTFRCDPISEHNRLYWYRQTLGQGPEFLTYFQNEAQLEKSRLLSDRFSAERPKGSFSTLEIQRTEQGDSAMYLCASSTAIAGGPYNEQFFGPGTRLTVL.

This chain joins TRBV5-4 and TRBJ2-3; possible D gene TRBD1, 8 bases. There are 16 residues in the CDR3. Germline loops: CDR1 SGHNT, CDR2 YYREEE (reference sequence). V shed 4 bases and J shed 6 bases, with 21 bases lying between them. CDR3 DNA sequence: TGTGCCAGCAGCCCCAAACAGGGGGGGAGTTGGGATACGCAGTATTTT. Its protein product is CASSPKQGGSWDTQYF. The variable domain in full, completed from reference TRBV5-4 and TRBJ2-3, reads ETGVTQSPTHLIKTRGQQVTLRCSSQSGHNTVSWYQQALGQGPQFIFQYYREEENGRGNFPPRFSGLQFPNYSSELNVNALELDDSALYLCASSPKQGGSWDTQYFGPGTRLTVL.

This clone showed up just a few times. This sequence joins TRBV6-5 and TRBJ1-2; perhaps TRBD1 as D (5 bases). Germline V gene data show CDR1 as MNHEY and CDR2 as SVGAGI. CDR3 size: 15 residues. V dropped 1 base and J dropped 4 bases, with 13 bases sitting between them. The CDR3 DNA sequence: TGTGCCAGCAGTTACTGGTCAGGGAAGAGCTATGGCTACACCTTC. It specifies CASSYWSGKSYGYTF.

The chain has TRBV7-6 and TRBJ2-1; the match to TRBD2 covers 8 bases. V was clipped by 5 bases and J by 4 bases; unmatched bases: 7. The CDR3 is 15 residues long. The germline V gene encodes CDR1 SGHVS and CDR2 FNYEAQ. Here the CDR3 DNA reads TGTGCCAGCAGCCTCAAGCGGGAGATGTACAATGAGCAGTTCTTC. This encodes CASSLKREMYNEQFF.

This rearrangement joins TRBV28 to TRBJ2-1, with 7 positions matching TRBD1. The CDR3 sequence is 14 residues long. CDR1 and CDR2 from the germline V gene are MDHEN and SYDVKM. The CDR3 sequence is CGTGDSQPHNEQFF. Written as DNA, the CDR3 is TGTGGGACAGGAGACAGTCAACCCCACAATGAGCAGTTCTTC.

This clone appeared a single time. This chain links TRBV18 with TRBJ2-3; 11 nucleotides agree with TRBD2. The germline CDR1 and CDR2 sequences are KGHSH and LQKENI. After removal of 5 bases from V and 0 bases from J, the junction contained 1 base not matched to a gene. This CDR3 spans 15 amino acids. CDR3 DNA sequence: TGTGCCAGCTCAACTAGCGGGAGTAGCACAGATACGCAGTATTTT. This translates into CASSTSGSSTDTQYF.

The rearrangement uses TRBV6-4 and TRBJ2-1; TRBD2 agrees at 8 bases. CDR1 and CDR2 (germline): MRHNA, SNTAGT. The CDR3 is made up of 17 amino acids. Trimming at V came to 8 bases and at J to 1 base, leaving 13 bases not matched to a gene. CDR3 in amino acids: CASPGQREIGSYNEQFF. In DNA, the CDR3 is TGTGCCAGCCCAGGCCAGCGGGAGATAGGATCCTACAATGAGCAGTTCTTC.

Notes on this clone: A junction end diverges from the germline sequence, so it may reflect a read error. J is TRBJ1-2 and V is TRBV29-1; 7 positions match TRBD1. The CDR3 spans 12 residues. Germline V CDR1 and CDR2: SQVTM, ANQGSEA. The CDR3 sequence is CTVPGTAEEYTF. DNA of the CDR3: TGCACCGTTCCCGGGACAGCTGAGGAATACACCTTC.

As DNA, the CDR3 is TGTGCCAGCAGCGGGACTACCACTGACGAGCAGTACTTC. Protein product: CASSGTTTDEQYF. The chain carries TRBV28 and TRBJ2-7; 7 bases line up with TRBD2. The CDR3 is made up of 13 amino acids. V shed 6 bases, J shed 5 bases, and the junction held 7 bases outside the gene matches. Germline CDR1 is MDHEN and CDR2 is SYDVKM.

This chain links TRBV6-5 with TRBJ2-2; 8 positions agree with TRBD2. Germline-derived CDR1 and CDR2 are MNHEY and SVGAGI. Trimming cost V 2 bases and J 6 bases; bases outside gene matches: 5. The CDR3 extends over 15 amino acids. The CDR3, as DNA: TGTGCCAGCAGTTACGTACTAGCGGCCGCCGGGGAGCTGTTTTTT. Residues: CASSYVLAAAGELFF.

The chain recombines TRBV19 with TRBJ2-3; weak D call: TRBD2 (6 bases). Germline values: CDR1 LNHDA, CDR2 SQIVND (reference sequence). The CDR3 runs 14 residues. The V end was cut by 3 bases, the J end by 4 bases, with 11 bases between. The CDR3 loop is CASSMRGEADTQYF. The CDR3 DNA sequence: TGTGCCAGTAGTATGCGAGGGGAGGCAGATACGCAGTATTTT. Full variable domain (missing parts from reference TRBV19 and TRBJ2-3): DGGITQSPKYLFRKEGQNVTLSCEQNLNHDAMYWYRQDPGQGLRLIYYSQIVNDFQKGDIAEGYSVSREKKESFPLTVTSAQKNPTAFYLCASSMRGEADTQYFGPGTRLTVL.

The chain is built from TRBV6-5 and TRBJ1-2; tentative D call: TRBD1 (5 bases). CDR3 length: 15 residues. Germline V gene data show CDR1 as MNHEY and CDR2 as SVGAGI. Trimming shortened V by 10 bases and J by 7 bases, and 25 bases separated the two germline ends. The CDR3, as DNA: TGTGCCACATCTCCGGGGGGTTCCACACTGGGTGGCTACACCTTC. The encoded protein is CATSPGGSTLGGYTF.